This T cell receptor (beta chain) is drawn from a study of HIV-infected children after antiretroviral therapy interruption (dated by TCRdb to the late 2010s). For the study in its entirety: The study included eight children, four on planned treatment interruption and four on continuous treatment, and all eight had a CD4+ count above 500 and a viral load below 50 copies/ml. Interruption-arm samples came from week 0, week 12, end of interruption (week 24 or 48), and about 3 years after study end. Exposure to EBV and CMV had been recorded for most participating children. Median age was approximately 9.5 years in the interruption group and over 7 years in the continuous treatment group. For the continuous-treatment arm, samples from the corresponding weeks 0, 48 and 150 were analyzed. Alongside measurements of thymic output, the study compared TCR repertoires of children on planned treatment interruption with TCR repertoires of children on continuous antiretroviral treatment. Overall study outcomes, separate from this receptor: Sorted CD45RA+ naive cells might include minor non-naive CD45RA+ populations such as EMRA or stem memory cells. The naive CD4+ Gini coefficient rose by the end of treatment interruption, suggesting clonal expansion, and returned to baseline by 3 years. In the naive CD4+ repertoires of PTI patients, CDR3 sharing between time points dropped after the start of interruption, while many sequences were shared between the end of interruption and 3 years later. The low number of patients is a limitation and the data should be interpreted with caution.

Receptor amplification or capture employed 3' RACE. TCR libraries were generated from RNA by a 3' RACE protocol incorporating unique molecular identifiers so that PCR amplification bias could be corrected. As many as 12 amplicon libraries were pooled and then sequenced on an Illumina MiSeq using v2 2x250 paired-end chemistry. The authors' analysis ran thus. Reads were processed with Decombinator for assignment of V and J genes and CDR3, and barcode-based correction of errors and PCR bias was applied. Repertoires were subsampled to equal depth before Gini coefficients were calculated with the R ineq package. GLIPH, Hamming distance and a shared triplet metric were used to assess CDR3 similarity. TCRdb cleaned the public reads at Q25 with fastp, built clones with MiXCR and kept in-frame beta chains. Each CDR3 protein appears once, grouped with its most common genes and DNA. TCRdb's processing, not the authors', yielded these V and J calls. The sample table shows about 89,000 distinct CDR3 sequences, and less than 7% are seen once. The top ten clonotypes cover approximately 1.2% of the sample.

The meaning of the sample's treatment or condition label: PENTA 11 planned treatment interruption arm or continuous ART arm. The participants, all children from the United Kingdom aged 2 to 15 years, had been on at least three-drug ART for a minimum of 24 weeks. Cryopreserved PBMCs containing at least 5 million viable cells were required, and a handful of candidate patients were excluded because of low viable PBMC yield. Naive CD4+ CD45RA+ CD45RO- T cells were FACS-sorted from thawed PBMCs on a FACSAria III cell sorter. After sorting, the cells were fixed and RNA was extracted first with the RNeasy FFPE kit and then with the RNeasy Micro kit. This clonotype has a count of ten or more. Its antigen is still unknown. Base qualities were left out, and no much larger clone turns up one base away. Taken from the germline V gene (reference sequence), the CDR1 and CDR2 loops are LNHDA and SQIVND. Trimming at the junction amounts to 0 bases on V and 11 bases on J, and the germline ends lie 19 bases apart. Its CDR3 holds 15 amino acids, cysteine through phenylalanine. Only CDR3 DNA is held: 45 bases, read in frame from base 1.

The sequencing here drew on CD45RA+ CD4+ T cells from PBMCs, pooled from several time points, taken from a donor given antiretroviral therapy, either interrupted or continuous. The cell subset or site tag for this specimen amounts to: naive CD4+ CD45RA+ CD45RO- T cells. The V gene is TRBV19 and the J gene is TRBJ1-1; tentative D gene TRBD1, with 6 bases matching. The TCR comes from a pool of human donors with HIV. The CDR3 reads CASSIESGTGTSAFF. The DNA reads TGTGCCAGTAGTATAGAAAGTGGTACAGGGACCTCGGCTTTCTTT. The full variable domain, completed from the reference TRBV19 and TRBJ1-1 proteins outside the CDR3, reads DGGITQSPKYLFRKEGQNVTLSCEQNLNHDAMYWYRQDPGQGLRLIYYSQIVNDFQKGDIAEGYSVSREKKESFPLTVTSAQKNPTAFYLCASSIESGTGTSAFFGQGTRLTVV.